This T cell receptor (beta chain) came from a study of shared clonotypes between healthy human individuals. Study-wide context: Aged between 18 and 49, the donors were a couple of women and a few men. Study outcomes and limitations: The genetic and exposure-history diversity represented was limited by few donors.

Original analysis: Filtering differed because ImmunoSEQ produced junction-only sequences that carried no quality scores. The data were produced by immunoSEQ multiplex PCR, yet TCRdb's version contains in-frame clones alone and is incomplete. Clone size and the V and J calls come from that table; the DNA yielded D and trimming. Of about 600,000 clones listed, 95% to 96% are singletons. CD45RO negativity and positive selection for CCR7 defined naive CD8 cells, a population that excluded terminally differentiated effector memory CD45RA+ cells. The V end lost 4 bases, the J end lost 2 bases, and 21 bases lay between the germline ends. This CDR3 is 18 amino acids long. From germline, CDR1 is SGHRS and CDR2 YFSETQ. This clone was observed a single time. Its antigen is undetermined.

The material sequenced was naive CD8+ T cells sorted from blood. The chain employs TRBV5-1 and TRBJ2-2; D is unresolved. The sequence derives from a woman aged 25 to 39 in good health. CDR3 sequence reads: CASSIRWTPYLNTGELFF. CDR3 in DNA: TGCGCCAGCAGCATCCGATGGACCCCCTACTTAAACACCGGGGAGCTGTTTTTT.